Included here is one T cell receptor (beta chain) sequence, with context. Its antigen is as yet unknown. Patients showing uncontrolled infection, other autoimmune disease, pregnancy or lactation were ineligible. Before ophthalmopathy appeared, progressors gave blood at initial hyperthyroidism diagnosis. PBMCs were sourced from around 10 ml fresh peripheral blood. Template material for amplifying TCR beta CDR3 regions consisted of RNA transcripts. TCR CDR3 regions were first amplified by RT-PCR with HTBI primers. TCRdb fed the multiplex PCR reads into MiXCR, producing one record per CDR3 protein. The table records fewer than 650,000 distinct CDR3 sequences, 11% to 15% of them present only once. This sample stems from a study of T cells in Graves' hyperthyroidism and ophthalmopathy. General study points: Blood held most thyroid clonotypes expanded above 0.001 frequency.

Germline V gene lookup returns CDR1 SGHDT and CDR2 YYEEEE. The CDR3 is 13 residues long. Trimming removed 1 base from V and 5 bases from J, with 6 bases in between. The chain uses TRBV5-6 and TRBJ1-4; D gene ambiguous. What was sequenced was blood. This sequence originates from a woman aged 25-40 years with Graves' hyperthyroidism that later progressed to Graves' ophthalmopathy. The CDR3 spells CASSLFGNEKLFF. The CDR3 DNA sequence: TGTGCCAGCAGCTTGTTTGGAAATGAAAAACTGTTTTTT. The variable domain in full, with the rest retrieved from reference TRBV5-6 and TRBJ1-4, is DAGVTQSPTHLIKTRGQQVTLRCSPKSGHDTVSWYQQALGQGPQFIFQYYEEEERQRGNFPDRFSGHQFPNYSSELNVNALLLGDSALYLCASSLFGNEKLFFGSGTQLSVL.